This TCR beta chain appears in the sequencing data of a study of T cell clones after liver transplantation. About the research overall: Draws occurred before transplant, before withdrawal, and after complete or failed withdrawal.

Sequencing was performed with immunoSEQ multiplex PCR; in TCRdb, only in-frame clones are kept and a portion is missing. Altogether 51,000 or so clones are present, 86% being singletons, with the ten largest covering approximately 14%. Trimming pared 4 bases from V and 2 bases from J, leaving 9 bases between. Germline lookup yields CDR1 MNHEY and CDR2 SMNVEV (reference sequence). This CDR3 comprises 14 residues. The chain couples TRBV27 to TRBJ2-1, with TRBD2 as a possible D gene (6 bases). Source: CD8+ T cells from blood, taken 12 months after liver transplant. This clonotype was obtained from a human patient who received a liver transplant. Some T cells may possibly be graft donor cells. The chain's CDR3 is CASSSSGPYNEQFF. CDR3 DNA: TGTGCCAGCAGTTCAAGCGGGCCCTACAATGAGCAGTTCTTC.